This T cell receptor (beta chain) was sequenced during a study of cytomegalovirus exposure and HLA in healthy donors. Note on this clone: What it binds is unknown.

Broader study findings: Association of under 20,000 TCR beta sequences with HLA alleles was found at 0.05 false discovery rate in a later analysis. Sequencing likely produced, as an artifact, a cluster of highly shared sequence variants. Reports indicated that the classifier achieved high specificity and sensitivity in diagnosing cytomegalovirus status. Analyses of presence/absence relied on an assumption of roughly uniform sequencing depth across donors.

Unmatched junction bases numbered 8, after V lost 8 bases and J lost 3 bases. The CDR3 totals 14 residues. Germline CDR1 reads SNHLY; CDR2 reads FYNNEI. PCR employed 60 Vbeta and 13 Jbeta primers. Some clones are missing from TCRdb's copy, which holds only in-frame ones; the method was immunoSEQ multiplex PCR. Among some 100,000 clones, around 76% were seen once, and the ten largest hold about 4.2%. Sequenced: PBMCs. The TCR was taken from a woman between 50 and 59 years old in good health and CMV-seropositive. The chain employs TRBV2 and TRBJ2-3; 7 positions match TRBD2. The CDR3 DNA reads as TGTGCCAGCCCCGGCAGGCGGGGGACAGATACGCAGTATTTT. Protein: CASPGRRGTDTQYF.